This T cell receptor (beta chain) was sequenced in a study of blood T cell repertoires in COVID-19. As for the study in general: From the United States, Italy and Spain came samples of acute and convalescent COVID-19. T cells, B-cell-depleted T cells, or PBMCs supplied cDNA or gDNA.

As originally analysed: Estimation of nucleated cell counts was performed using reference gene primer amplification. This table comes from immunoSEQ multiplex PCR, and its TCRdb copy is limited to in-frame clones, with some not included. V, J and clone size were drawn from that table, and D and trimming were deduced from the DNA. The sample gives under 200,000 clones, roughly 77% of which show up once; 6.5% to 7% is in the top ten. The length of the CDR3 is 19 residues. This chain links TRBV21-1 with TRBJ1-3; the table gives TRBD1 as D, unverified against the DNA. TRBV21-1 is labeled a pseudogene. Specimen: peripheral blood. This TCR was recovered from a man aged 65-85 years with active or convalescent COVID-19. CDR3 sequence (DNA): TGTGCCAGCAGCCACACTTGGACAGGGGGCTCCTTCTCTGGAAACACCATATATTTT. Protein product: CASSHTWTGGSFSGNTIYF.